The rows below give T cell receptor beta chains drawn from one sample of a study of Ad26.COV2.S vaccination and SARS-CoV-2 variants. Libraries were prepared by immunoSEQ multiplex PCR; TCRdb keeps only in-frame clonotypes and omits some of them. The sample carries 400,000 to 500,000 clones, approximately 90% recorded once. This specimen consisted of peripheral blood, obtained in a trial of Ad26.COV2.S vaccine versus placebo. These receptors all come from a person aged 18-60 years who received the Ad26.COV2.S COVID-19 vaccine or a placebo. The CDR3 runs from the conserved cysteine through the conserved F or W. Each record gives: D gene, V gene, clone size, J gene, CDR3 protein, CDR3 DNA. D genes are given only for firm matches. Only part of the rows carry a size: once, few, many, or a class if the clone is expanded.

D: -; V: TRBV19; size: -; J: TRBJ2-1; CDR3: CASSIQPGYYNEQFF; DNA: TGTGCCAGTAGTATTCAGCCAGGTTACTACAATGAGCAGTTCTTC
D: TRBD2; V: TRBV7-8; size: -; J: TRBJ2-7; CDR3: CASSPTLAGGQYEQYF; DNA: TGTGCCAGCAGCCCCACCCTAGCGGGGGGGCAGTACGAGCAGTACTTC
D: -; V: TRBV11-3; size: -; J: TRBJ2-5; CDR3: CASSRGPNQETQYF; DNA: TGTGCCAGCAGCCGGGGACCCAACCAAGAGACCCAGTACTTC
D: TRBD1; V: TRBV3-1/TRBV3-2; size: -; J: TRBJ1-6; CDR3: CASSQGSTGRYNSPLHF; DNA: TGTGCCAGCAGCCAAGGGTCGACAGGGAGGTATAATTCACCCCTCCACTTT
D: -; V: TRBV6-2/TRBV6-3; size: -; J: TRBJ2-3; CDR3: CASSWTNTDTQYF; DNA: TGTGCCAGCAGCTGGACTAACACAGATACGCAGTATTTT
D: -; V: TRBV30; size: many; J: TRBJ1-2; CDR3: CAWSASKNYGYTF; DNA: TGTGCCTGGAGTGCTAGTAAAAACTATGGCTACACCTTC
D: -; V: TRBV29-1; size: -; J: TRBJ2-7; CDR3: CSVGPGGRYEQYF; DNA: TGCAGCGTTGGGCCAGGGGGGAGGTACGAGCAGTACTTC
D: -; V: TRBV5-1; size: -; J: TRBJ2-3; CDR3: CASRGLRGASSTDTQYF; DNA: TGCGCCAGCAGGGGACTTCGAGGGGCCTCTAGCACAGATACGCAGTATTTT
D: TRBD1; V: TRBV5-1; size: -; J: TRBJ1-2; CDR3: CASSLAGIHRQGSYTF; DNA: TGCGCCAGCAGCTTGGCCGGTATTCATCGACAGGGGAGCTACACCTTC
D: TRBD2; V: TRBV7-8; size: -; J: TRBJ2-7; CDR3: CASSSGLATPYEQYF; DNA: TGTGCCAGCAGCTCAGGACTAGCGACCCCCTACGAGCAGTACTTC
D: TRBD1; V: TRBV19; size: -; J: TRBJ1-1; CDR3: CASSLQGTLNTEAFF; DNA: TGTGCCAGTAGTTTACAGGGGACCCTGAACACTGAAGCTTTCTTT
D: -; V: TRBV29-1; size: -; J: TRBJ2-7; CDR3: CSVEGGTRYEQYF; DNA: TGCAGCGTTGAAGGAGGGACCCGGTACGAGCAGTACTTC
D: -; V: TRBV30; size: -; J: TRBJ2-7; CDR3: CAWAGSTYEQYF; DNA: TGTGCCTGGGCAGGATCAACCTACGAGCAGTACTTC
D: TRBD2; V: TRBV9; size: -; J: TRBJ2-2; CDR3: CASSVPSGGGAGELFF; DNA: TGTGCCAGCAGCGTTCCGAGCGGGGGGGGCGCCGGGGAGCTGTTTTTT
D: TRBD1; V: TRBV13; size: -; J: TRBJ2-3; CDR3: CASSTRTGIADTQYF; DNA: TGTGCCAGCAGCACGAGGACAGGTATCGCAGATACGCAGTATTTT
D: -; V: TRBV28; size: -; J: TRBJ2-5; CDR3: CASSATELQETQYF; DNA: TGTGCCAGCAGTGCGACAGAGCTCCAAGAGACCCAGTACTTC
D: -; V: TRBV27; size: -; J: TRBJ1-4; CDR3: CASSSTRRGIWEKLFF; DNA: TGTGCCAGCAGTTCCACAAGACGGGGGATATGGGAAAAACTGTTTTTT
D: -; V: TRBV6-6; size: -; J: TRBJ2-7; CDR3: CASSRDSYYEQYF; DNA: TGTGCCAGCAGTCGGGACTCCTACTACGAGCAGTACTTC
D: TRBD1; V: TRBV6-2/TRBV6-3; size: -; J: TRBJ1-2; CDR3: CASSKPGQGPSAKTGYTF; DNA: TGTGCCAGCAGTAAACCGGGACAGGGTCCTTCCGCGAAAACTGGCTACACCTTC
D: -; V: TRBV5-1; size: -; J: TRBJ2-2; CDR3: CASSHIPGGELFF; DNA: TGCGCCAGCAGCCACATTCCAGGAGGGGAGCTGTTTTTT
D: TRBD2; V: TRBV12-3/TRBV12-4; size: once; J: TRBJ2-3; CDR3: CASSPGGDTQYF; DNA: TGTGCCAGCAGCCCGGGGGGAGATACGCAGTATTTT
D: -; V: TRBV9; size: -; J: TRBJ2-1; CDR3: CASSEGGGRYNEQFF; DNA: TGTGCCAGCAGCGAAGGCGGGGGCAGGTACAATGAGCAGTTCTTC
D: TRBD1; V: TRBV24-1; size: -; J: TRBJ1-2; CDR3: CATSDSGTGRTYGYTF; DNA: TGTGCCACCAGTGATTCGGGGACAGGGAGGACATATGGCTACACCTTC
D: -; V: TRBV6-2/TRBV6-3; size: once; J: TRBJ2-7; CDR3: CASSMGGGYEQYF; DNA: TGTGCCAGCAGTATGGGTGGCGGGTACGAGCAGTACTTC
D: -; V: TRBV2; size: -; J: TRBJ2-7; CDR3: CASSEGRGTGSYEQYF; DNA: TGTGCCAGCAGTGAGGGCCGGGGGACTGGCTCCTACGAGCAGTACTTC
D: -; V: TRBV5-4; size: -; J: TRBJ1-5; CDR3: CASSFGPQGDNQPQHF; DNA: TGTGCCAGCAGCTTTGGGCCCCAGGGAGACAATCAGCCCCAGCATTTT
D: -; V: TRBV9; size: -; J: TRBJ2-1; CDR3: CASSVAGEPYNEQFF; DNA: TGTGCCAGCAGCGTAGCGGGTGAGCCCTACAATGAGCAGTTCTTC
D: -; V: TRBV28; size: -; J: TRBJ2-5; CDR3: CASTRGRTQYF; DNA: TGTGCCAGCACCCGGGGTAGGACCCAGTACTTC
D: TRBD1; V: TRBV6-6; size: -; J: TRBJ2-2; CDR3: CASSYSQGTGELFF; DNA: TGTGCCAGCAGTTACTCACAGGGGACCGGGGAGCTGTTTTTT
D: -; V: TRBV27; size: -; J: TRBJ1-2; CDR3: CASSSLQEGYTF; DNA: TGTGCCAGCAGTTCTTTACAAGAAGGCTACACCTTC
D: TRBD1; V: TRBV12-5; size: once; J: TRBJ2-3; CDR3: CASGTSRGLGTDTQYF; DNA: TGTGCTAGTGGTACCTCCAGGGGGCTAGGGACAGATACGCAGTATTTT
D: TRBD2; V: TRBV29-1; size: -; J: TRBJ2-5; CDR3: CSVEREGETQYF; DNA: TGCAGCGTTGAGAGGGAGGGAGAGACCCAGTACTTC
D: -; V: TRBV29-1; size: -; J: TRBJ1-3; CDR3: CSVVGLTSGNTIYF; DNA: TGCAGCGTCGTCGGTCTTACCTCTGGAAACACCATATATTTT
D: TRBD1; V: TRBV10-1; size: -; J: TRBJ2-7; CDR3: CASSEGTGYEQYF; DNA: TGCGCCAGCAGTGAGGGGACAGGCTACGAGCAGTACTTC
D: -; V: TRBV12-3/TRBV12-4; size: -; J: TRBJ2-1; CDR3: CASSHQGYNEQFF; DNA: TGTGCCAGCAGTCACCAGGGGTACAATGAGCAGTTCTTC
D: TRBD1; V: TRBV7-3; size: -; J: TRBJ2-2; CDR3: CASSLTRNRGPGELFF; DNA: TGTGCCAGCAGCCTGACACGGAACAGGGGGCCCGGGGAGCTGTTTTTT
D: TRBD2; V: TRBV7-3; size: -; J: TRBJ2-3; CDR3: CASSYGLAVADTQYF; DNA: TGTGCCAGCAGCTATGGACTAGCGGTGGCAGATACGCAGTATTTT
D: TRBD1; V: TRBV24-1; size: -; J: TRBJ2-5; CDR3: CATSEPTGAVETQYF; DNA: TGTGCCACCAGTGAGCCCACAGGGGCGGTGGAGACCCAGTACTTC
D: -; V: TRBV6-2/TRBV6-3; size: -; J: TRBJ2-1; CDR3: CASSLLGGPYNEQFF; DNA: TGTGCCAGCAGCCTCCTGGGGGGGCCTTACAATGAGCAGTTCTTC
D: -; V: TRBV27; size: -; J: TRBJ1-5; CDR3: CASSLLFLYRAGSNQPQHF; DNA: TGTGCCAGCAGTTTATTGTTTCTATACAGGGCTGGCAGCAATCAGCCCCAGCATTTT
D: TRBD1; V: TRBV29-1; size: -; J: TRBJ2-2; CDR3: CSVEGSRGLDTGELFF; DNA: TGCAGCGTTGAAGGGTCCAGGGGGCTAGACACCGGGGAGCTGTTTTTT
D: TRBD1; V: TRBV5-1; size: once; J: TRBJ1-2; CDR3: CASSLEGQGYGYTF; DNA: TGCGCCAGCAGCTTGGAGGGACAGGGCTATGGCTACACCTTC
D: -; V: TRBV29-1; size: -; J: TRBJ2-2; CDR3: CSVGGLTNTGELFF; DNA: TGCAGCGTTGGAGGCTTGACGAACACCGGGGAGCTGTTTTTT
D: -; V: TRBV12-3/TRBV12-4; size: -; J: TRBJ2-7; CDR3: CASAKLDSYEQYF; DNA: TGTGCCAGCGCCAAACTCGACAGCTACGAGCAGTACTTC
D: -; V: TRBV24-1; size: -; J: TRBJ1-1; CDR3: CATSDRGRSEAFF; DNA: TGTGCCACCAGTGACCGGGGACGCTCTGAAGCTTTCTTT
D: -; V: TRBV6-6; size: -; J: TRBJ2-6; CDR3: CASSGSGANVLTF; DNA: TGTGCCAGCAGTGGGTCAGGGGCCAACGTCCTGACTTTC
D: -; V: TRBV4-2; size: once; J: TRBJ2-1; CDR3: CASSQDWNQGDNEQFF; DNA: TGTGCCAGCAGCCAAGATTGGAATCAGGGAGACAATGAGCAGTTCTTC
D: TRBD1; V: TRBV28; size: once; J: TRBJ2-7; CDR3: CASSPGTGDEQYF; DNA: TGTGCCAGCAGCCCCGGGACAGGGGACGAGCAGTACTTC
D: TRBD1; V: TRBV10-3; size: -; J: TRBJ2-7; CDR3: CAISESGTGAYEQYF; DNA: TGTGCCATCAGTGAATCCGGGACAGGGGCCTACGAGCAGTACTTC
D: TRBD1; V: TRBV7-9; size: -; J: TRBJ2-7; CDR3: CASSLAGTGKWHEQYF; DNA: TGTGCCAGCAGCTTAGCTGGGACAGGGAAGTGGCACGAGCAGTACTTC
D: TRBD2; V: TRBV7-2; size: -; J: TRBJ2-1; CDR3: CASSNGLAGEQFF; DNA: TGTGCCAGCAGCAACGGACTAGCCGGTGAGCAGTTCTTC
D: -; V: TRBV2; size: -; J: TRBJ1-4; CDR3: CASSERVSNEKLFF; DNA: TGTGCCAGCAGTGAGCGCGTCAGTAATGAAAAACTGTTTTTT